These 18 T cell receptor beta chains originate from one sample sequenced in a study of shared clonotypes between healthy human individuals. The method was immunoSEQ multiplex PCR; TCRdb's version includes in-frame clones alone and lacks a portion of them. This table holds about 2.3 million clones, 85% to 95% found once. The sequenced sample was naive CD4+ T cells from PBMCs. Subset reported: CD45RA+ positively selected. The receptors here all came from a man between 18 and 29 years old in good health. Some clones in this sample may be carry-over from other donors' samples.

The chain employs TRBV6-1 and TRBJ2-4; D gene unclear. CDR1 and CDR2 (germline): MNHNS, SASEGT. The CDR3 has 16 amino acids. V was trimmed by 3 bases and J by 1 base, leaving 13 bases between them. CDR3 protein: CASSDPGAAAKNIQYF. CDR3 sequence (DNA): TGTGCCAGCAGTGACCCCGGTGCAGCGGCCAAAAACATTCAGTACTTC.

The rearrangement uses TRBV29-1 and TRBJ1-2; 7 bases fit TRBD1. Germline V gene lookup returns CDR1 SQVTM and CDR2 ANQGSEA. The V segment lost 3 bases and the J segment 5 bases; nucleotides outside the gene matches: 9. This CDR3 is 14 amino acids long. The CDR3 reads CSVDSRDRGYGYTF. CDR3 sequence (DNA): TGCAGCGTTGATTCCCGGGACAGAGGATATGGCTACACCTTC.

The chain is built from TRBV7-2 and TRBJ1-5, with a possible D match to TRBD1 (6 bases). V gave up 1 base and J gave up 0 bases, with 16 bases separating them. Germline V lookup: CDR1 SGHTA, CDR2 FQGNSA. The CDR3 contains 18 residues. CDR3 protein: CASSLGGTKSYSNQPQHF. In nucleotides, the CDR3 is TGTGCCAGCAGCTTAGGTGGGACAAAATCATATAGCAATCAGCCCCAGCATTTT.

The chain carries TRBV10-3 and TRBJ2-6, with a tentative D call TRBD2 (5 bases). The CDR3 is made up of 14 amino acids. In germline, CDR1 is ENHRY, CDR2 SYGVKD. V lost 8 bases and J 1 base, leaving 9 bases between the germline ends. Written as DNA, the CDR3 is TGTGCCATCTCCGGGGATTCTGGGGCCAACGTCCTGACTTTC. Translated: CAISGDSGANVLTF.

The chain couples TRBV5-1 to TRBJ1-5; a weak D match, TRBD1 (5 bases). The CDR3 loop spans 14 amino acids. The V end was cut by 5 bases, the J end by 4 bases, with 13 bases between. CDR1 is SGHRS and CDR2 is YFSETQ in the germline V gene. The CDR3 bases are TGCGCCAGCAGGTATCACAGGCTAAATCAGCCCCAGCATTTT. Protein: CASRYHRLNQPQHF. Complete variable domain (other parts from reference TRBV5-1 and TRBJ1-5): KAGVTQTPRYLIKTRGQQVTLSCSPISGHRSVSWYQQTPGQGLQFLFEYFSETQRNKGNFPGRFSGRQFSNSRSEMNVSTLELGDSALYLCASRYHRLNQPQHFGDGTRLSIL.

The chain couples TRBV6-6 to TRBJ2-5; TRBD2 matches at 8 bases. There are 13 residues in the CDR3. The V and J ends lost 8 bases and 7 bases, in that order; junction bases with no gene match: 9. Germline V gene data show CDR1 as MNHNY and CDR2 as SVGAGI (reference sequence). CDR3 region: CASSMTSEGTQYF. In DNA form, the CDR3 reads TGTGCCAGCTCAATGACTAGCGAAGGGACCCAGTACTTC.

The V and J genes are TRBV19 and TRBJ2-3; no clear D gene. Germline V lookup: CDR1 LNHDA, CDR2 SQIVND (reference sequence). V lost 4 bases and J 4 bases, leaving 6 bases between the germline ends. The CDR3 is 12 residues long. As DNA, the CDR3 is TGTGCCAGTAGTAGAGTGGCAGATACGCAGTATTTT. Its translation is CASSRVADTQYF.

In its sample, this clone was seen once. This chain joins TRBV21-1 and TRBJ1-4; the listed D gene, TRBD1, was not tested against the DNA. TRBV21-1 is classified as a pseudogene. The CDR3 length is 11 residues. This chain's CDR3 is CARTGDEKLFF. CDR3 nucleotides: TGTGCCAGGACAGGGGATGAAAAACTGTTTTTT.

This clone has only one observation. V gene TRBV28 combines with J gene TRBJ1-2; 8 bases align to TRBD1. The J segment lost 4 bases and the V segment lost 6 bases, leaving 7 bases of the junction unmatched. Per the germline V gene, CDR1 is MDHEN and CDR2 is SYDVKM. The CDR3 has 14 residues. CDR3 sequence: CASRSTGGAYGYTF. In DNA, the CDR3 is TGTGCCAGCAGGTCAACAGGGGGGGCCTATGGCTACACCTTC.

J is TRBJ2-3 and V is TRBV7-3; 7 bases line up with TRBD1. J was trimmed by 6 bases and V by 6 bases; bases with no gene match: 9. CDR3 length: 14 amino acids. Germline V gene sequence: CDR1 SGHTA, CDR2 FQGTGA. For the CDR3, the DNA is TGTGCCAGCAGAACCAGGGGGATCAACGATACGCAGTATTTT. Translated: CASRTRGINDTQYF.

The CDR3 loop reads CATTFRFGGGNIQYF. CDR3 sequence (DNA): TGTGCCACAACATTCCGATTCGGGGGAGGTAACATTCAGTACTTC. The chain joins TRBV27 to TRBJ2-4, with D perhaps matching TRBD2 (6 bases). Per germline, CDR1 MNHEY and CDR2 SMNVEV (reference sequence). Trimming removed 10 bases from V and 7 bases from J, with 23 bases in between. CDR3 length: 15 amino acids.

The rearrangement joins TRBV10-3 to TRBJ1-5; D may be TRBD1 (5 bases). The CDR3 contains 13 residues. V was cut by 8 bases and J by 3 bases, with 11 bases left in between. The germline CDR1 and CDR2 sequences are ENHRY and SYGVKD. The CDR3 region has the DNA TGTGCCATCGGGGCCGCGACCAATCAGCCCCAGCATTTT. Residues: CAIGAATNQPQHF.

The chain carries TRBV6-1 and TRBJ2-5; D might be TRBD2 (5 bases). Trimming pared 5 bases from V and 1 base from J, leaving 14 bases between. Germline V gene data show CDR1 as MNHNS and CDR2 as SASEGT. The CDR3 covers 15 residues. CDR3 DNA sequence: TGTGCCAGCAGTTTCCTCACTAGTTCCCAAGAGACCCAGTACTTC. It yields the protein CASSFLTSSQETQYF.

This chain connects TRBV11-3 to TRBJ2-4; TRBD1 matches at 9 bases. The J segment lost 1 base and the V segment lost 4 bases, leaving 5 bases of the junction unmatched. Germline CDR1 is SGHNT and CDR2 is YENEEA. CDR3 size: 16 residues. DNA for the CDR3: TGTGCCAGCAGCTCCGGGACAGGGACTGCCAAAAACATTCAGTACTTC. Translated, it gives CASSSGTGTAKNIQYF.

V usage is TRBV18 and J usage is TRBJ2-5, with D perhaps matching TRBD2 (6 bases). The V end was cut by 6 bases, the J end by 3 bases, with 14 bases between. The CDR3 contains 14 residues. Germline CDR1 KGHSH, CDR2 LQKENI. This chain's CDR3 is CASSRERVEETQYF. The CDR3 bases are TGTGCCAGCTCCAGAGAGCGGGTGGAAGAGACCCAGTACTTC.

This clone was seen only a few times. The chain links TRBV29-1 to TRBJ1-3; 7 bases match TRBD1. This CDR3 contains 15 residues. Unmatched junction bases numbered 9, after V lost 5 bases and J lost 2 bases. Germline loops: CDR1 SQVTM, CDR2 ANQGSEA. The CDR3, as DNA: TGCAGCGTTTCCGCTTCAGGGGGTCCTGGAAACACCATATATTTT. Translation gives CSVSASGGPGNTIYF.

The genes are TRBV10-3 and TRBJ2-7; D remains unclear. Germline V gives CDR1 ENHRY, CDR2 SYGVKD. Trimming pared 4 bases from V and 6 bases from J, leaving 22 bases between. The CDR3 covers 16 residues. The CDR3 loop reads CAISAASGSPPLEQYF. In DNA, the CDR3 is TGTGCCATCAGTGCGGCGTCCGGGTCCCCCCCTCTCGAGCAGTACTTC.

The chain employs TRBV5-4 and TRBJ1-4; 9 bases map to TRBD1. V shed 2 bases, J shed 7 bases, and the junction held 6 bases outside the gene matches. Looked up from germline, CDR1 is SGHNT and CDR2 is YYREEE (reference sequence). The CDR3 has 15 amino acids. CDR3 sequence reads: CASSLGDRVGEKLFF. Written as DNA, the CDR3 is TGTGCCAGCAGCTTAGGGGACAGGGTCGGTGAAAAACTGTTTTTT.